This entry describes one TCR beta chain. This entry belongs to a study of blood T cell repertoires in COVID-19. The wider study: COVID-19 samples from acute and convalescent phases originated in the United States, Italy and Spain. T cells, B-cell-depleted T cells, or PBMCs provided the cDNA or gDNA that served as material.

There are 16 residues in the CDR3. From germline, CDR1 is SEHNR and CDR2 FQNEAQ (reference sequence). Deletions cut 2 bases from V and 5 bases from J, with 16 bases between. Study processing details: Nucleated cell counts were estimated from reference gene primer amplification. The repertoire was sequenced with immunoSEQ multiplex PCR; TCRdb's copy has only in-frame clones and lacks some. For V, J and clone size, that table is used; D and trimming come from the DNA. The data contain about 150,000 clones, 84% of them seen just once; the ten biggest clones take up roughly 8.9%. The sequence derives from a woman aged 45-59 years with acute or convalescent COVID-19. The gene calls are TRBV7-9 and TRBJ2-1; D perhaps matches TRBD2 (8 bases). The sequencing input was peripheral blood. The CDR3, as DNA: TGTGCCAGCAGCTTACGGGAGGGGGCCCTTAACAATGAGCAGTTCTTC. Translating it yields CASSLREGALNNEQFF.